This TCR beta chain was found in a study of CD8 T cells in ankylosing spondylitis. Trimming at V came to 7 bases and at J to 4 bases, leaving 8 bases not matched to a gene. The CDR3 loop spans 14 amino acids. Findings of the study overall: Several highly homologous variants formed a TCR beta motif that appeared characteristic of ankylosing spondylitis blood. Prior literature has documented some motif variants in synovial fluid and blood from reactive arthritis.

TCRdb re-analysed the 5' RACE reads in MiXCR, keeping a single row per CDR3 protein. In the table there are 670,000 or so distinct CDR3 sequences, around 20% of which are singletons. As to this clonotype: The antigen remains undetermined.

This clonotype originated in a male donor with ankylosing spondylitis. The V gene is TRBV12-3 or TRBV12-4, the J gene TRBJ2-7, with 9 nucleotides matching TRBD1. Sequencing was performed on blood, either unsorted or a sorted T cell fraction (not recorded which). CDR3 region: CASNRGQGIYEQYF. CDR3 in DNA: TGTGCCAGCAATAGGGGACAGGGTATTTACGAGCAGTACTTC.